This T cell receptor (beta chain) was documented in a study of control samples from healthy donors and cancer patients. CDR3 size: 14 residues. The germline V gene has CDR1 MNHEY and CDR2 SVGAGI. Between the trimmed V and J ends, which lost 8 bases and 8 bases, there was a span of 21 bases. Libraries were prepared by immunoSEQ multiplex PCR; TCRdb keeps only in-frame clonotypes and omits some of them. The sample has some 130,000 clones, more than 80% seen once. Sample: blood. The V gene is TRBV6-5, the J gene TRBJ1-2; a possible D gene is TRBD1 (6 bases). The receptor was isolated from a man aged 35 to 55 in good health. The CDR3: CASRTSRGALGYTF. CDR3 bases: TGTGCCAGCCGTACTTCTCGGGGGGCGCTCGGCTACACCTTC.